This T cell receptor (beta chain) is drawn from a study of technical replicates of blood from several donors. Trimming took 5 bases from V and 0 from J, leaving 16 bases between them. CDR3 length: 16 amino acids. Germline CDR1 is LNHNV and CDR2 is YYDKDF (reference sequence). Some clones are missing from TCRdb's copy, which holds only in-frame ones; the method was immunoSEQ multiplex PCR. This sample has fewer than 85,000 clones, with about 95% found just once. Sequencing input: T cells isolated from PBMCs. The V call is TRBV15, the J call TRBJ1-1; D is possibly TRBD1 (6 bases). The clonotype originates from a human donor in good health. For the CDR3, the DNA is TGTGCCACCAGCTTGGGACAAGGACTCATGAACACTGAAGCTTTCTTT. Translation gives CATSLGQGLMNTEAFF.